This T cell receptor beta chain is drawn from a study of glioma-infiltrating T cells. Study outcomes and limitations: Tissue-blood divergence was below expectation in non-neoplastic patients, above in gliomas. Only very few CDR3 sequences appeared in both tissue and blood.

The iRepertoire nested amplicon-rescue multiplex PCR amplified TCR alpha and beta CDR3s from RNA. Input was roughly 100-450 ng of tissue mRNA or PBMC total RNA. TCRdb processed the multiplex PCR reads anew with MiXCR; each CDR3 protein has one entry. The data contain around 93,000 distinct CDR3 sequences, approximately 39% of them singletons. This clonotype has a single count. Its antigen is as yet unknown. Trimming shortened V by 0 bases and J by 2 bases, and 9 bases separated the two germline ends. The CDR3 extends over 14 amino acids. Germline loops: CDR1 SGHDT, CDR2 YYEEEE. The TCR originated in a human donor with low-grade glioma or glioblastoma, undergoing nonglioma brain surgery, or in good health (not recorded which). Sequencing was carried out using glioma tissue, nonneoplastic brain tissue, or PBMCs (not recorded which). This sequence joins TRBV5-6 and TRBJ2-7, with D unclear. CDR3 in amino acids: CASSLGSDPYEQYF. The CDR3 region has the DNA TGTGCCAGCAGCTTGGGTTCAGACCCCTACGAGCAGTACTTC.